These 16 T cell receptor beta chains share one sample of origin, sequenced in a study of cytomegalovirus exposure and HLA in healthy donors. PCR employed 60 Vbeta and 13 Jbeta primers. The repertoire was sequenced with immunoSEQ multiplex PCR; TCRdb's copy has only in-frame clones and lacks some. The sample has tens of thousands of clones. The sequenced sample consisted of PBMCs. These TCRs come from a man in his forties or fifties in good health and CMV-seropositive.

The rearrangement links TRBV7-2 to TRBJ2-5, with 9 bases fitting TRBD1. The trim removed 5 bases at V and 1 base at J, leaving 5 bases unmatched. This CDR3 has 15 residues. The germline V gene encodes CDR1 SGHTA and CDR2 FQGNSA. The CDR3, as DNA: TGTGCCAGCAGCCCAAGGGGACAGGGCCAAGAGACCCAGTACTTC. Residues: CASSPRGQGQETQYF.

The chain combines TRBV9 with TRBJ2-7, with TRBD2 matching 7 bases. Germline CDR1 and CDR2: SGDLS and YYNGEE. This CDR3 region has 14 residues. The junction had 7 bases not matched to a gene; V was cut back by 2 bases and J by 5 bases. The CDR3 loop reads CASSVGTTPDEQYF. The CDR3 DNA follows: TGTGCCAGCAGCGTTGGGACTACACCGGACGAGCAGTACTTC.

This chain uses TRBV30 with TRBJ1-5; D is possibly TRBD1 (6 bases). Between the trimmed V and J ends, which lost 2 bases and 6 bases, there was a span of 11 bases. Germline values: CDR1 GTSNPN, CDR2 SVGIG (reference sequence). The CDR3 length is 13 residues. The CDR3: CAWSIQGGQPQHF. In DNA form, the CDR3 reads TGTGCCTGGAGTATACAGGGTGGTCAGCCCCAGCATTTT.

The V gene is TRBV5-6, the J gene TRBJ1-2; 7 bases line up with TRBD1. CDR1 is SGHDT and CDR2 is YYEEEE in the germline V gene. This CDR3 has 16 residues. V was clipped by 2 bases and J by 5 bases; unmatched bases: 12. CDR3 DNA: TGTGCCAGCAGCTTACTGGAGGGGGCGCCGGCATATGGCTACACCTTC. Residues: CASSLLEGAPAYGYTF.

The chain recombines TRBV7-8 with TRBJ2-5, with 7 bases lining up with TRBD1. This CDR3 contains 15 residues. V was clipped by 2 bases and J by 4 bases; unmatched bases: 7. The germline V gene has CDR1 SGHVS and CDR2 FQNEAQ. The CDR3 loop reads CASSLWDRSGETQYF. DNA for the CDR3: TGTGCCAGCAGCTTATGGGACAGATCTGGAGAGACCCAGTACTTC.

The chain couples TRBV5-4 to TRBJ1-2; a weak D match, TRBD1 (6 bases). CDR1 SGHNT and CDR2 YYREEE come from the germline V gene (reference sequence). V dropped 4 bases and J dropped 0 bases, with 13 bases sitting between them. The CDR3 length is 15 residues. CDR3 amino acids: CASSGPTGSNYGYTF. CDR3 nucleotides: TGTGCCAGCAGCGGTCCGACAGGCTCTAACTATGGCTACACCTTC.

The chain couples TRBV10-3 to TRBJ1-2; 9 positions agree with TRBD1. The CDR3 extends over 15 amino acids. The V and J ends lost 3 bases and 5 bases, in that order; junction bases with no gene match: 7. The germline gives CDR1 ENHRY, CDR2 SYGVKD. In DNA, the CDR3 is TGTGCCATCAGTGACCGGGACAGGGCTCGGTATGGCTACACCTTC. Translated, it gives CAISDRDRARYGYTF.

J is TRBJ2-7 and V is TRBV4-3, with D possibly matching TRBD2 (6 bases). The CDR3 loop spans 13 amino acids. CDR1 is LGHNA and CDR2 is YSLEER in the germline V gene. Trimming pared 0 bases from V and 7 bases from J, leaving 10 bases between. CDR3 sequence: CASSQDGGREQYF. CDR3 sequence (DNA): TGCGCCAGCAGCCAAGATGGGGGGAGGGAGCAGTACTTC.

V usage is TRBV4-1 and J usage is TRBJ2-5; 15 bases line up with TRBD2. The length of the CDR3 is 16 residues. Unmatched junction bases numbered 4, after V lost 4 bases and J lost 4 bases. The germline gives CDR1 MGHRA, CDR2 YSYEKL. CDR3 region: CASSLPGLAGGETQYF. The DNA of the CDR3 is TGCGCCAGCAGCCTTCCGGGACTAGCGGGGGGAGAGACCCAGTACTTC.

The rearrangement joins TRBV4-3 to TRBJ2-7; a possible D gene is TRBD1 (6 bases). Per the germline V gene, CDR1 is LGHNA and CDR2 is YSLEER. Trimming stripped 6 bases from V and 0 bases from J, with 15 bases between. This CDR3 has 15 residues. CDR3 bases: TGCGCCAGCAGGAGGACAGACCGGAGCTCCTACGAGCAGTACTTC. Protein sequence: CASRRTDRSSYEQYF.

As for this clone: The identical CDR3 is also encoded by other nucleotide sequences in the sample. The chain carries TRBV6-5 and TRBJ1-1; no clear D. The CDR3 covers 15 residues. The V gene's germline CDR1 is MNHEY and CDR2 SVGAGI. The V and J ends lost 0 bases and 0 bases respectively, with 8 bases between them. The CDR3 spells CASSYSRLLNTEAFF. In DNA form, the CDR3 reads TGTGCCAGCAGTTACTCCAGGCTATTGAACACTGAAGCTTTCTTT.

The chain has TRBV11-3 and TRBJ2-1, with 10 nucleotides matching TRBD2. V lost 6 bases to trimming and J lost 8 bases; unmatched junction nucleotides: 10. Germline V gene data show CDR1 as SGHNT and CDR2 as YENEEA. This CDR3 comprises 15 residues. The CDR3 DNA sequence: TGTGCCAGCAGACTAGGTACTAGCGGGATCGATGAGCAGTTCTTC. It encodes CASRLGTSGIDEQFF. The whole variable domain, filled in from reference TRBV11-3 and TRBJ2-1, reads EAGVVQSPRYKIIEKKQPVAFWCNPISGHNTLYWYLQNLGQGPELLIRYENEEAVDDSQLPKDRFSAERLKGVDSTLKIQPAELGDSAVYLCASRLGTSGIDEQFFGPGTRLTVL.

This chain joins TRBV14 and TRBJ2-7; D is perhaps TRBD1 (6 bases). V lost 1 base and J 6 bases, leaving 16 bases between the germline ends. Germline lookup yields CDR1 SGHDN and CDR2 FVKESK. This CDR3 spans 15 amino acids. CDR3 nucleotides: TGTGCCAGCAGCCAAGCCTGGGGGCCCCATGCCGAGCAGTACTTC. Its protein product is CASSQAWGPHAEQYF.

The J gene is TRBJ1-1, the V gene TRBV11-2; 7 bases align to TRBD1. The V gene's germline CDR1 is SGHAT and CDR2 FQNNGV. This CDR3 is 16 amino acids long. Trimming removed 5 bases from V and 2 bases from J; junction bases left unmatched: 11. The CDR3 protein is CASSPYRQGPNTEAFF. The CDR3 DNA sequence: TGTGCCAGCAGCCCTTACCGACAGGGCCCAAACACTGAAGCTTTCTTT.

The genes are TRBV27 and TRBJ2-1; the D gene is possibly TRBD2 (5 bases). V was cut by 5 bases and J by 1 base, with 12 bases left in between. Germline CDR1 and CDR2: MNHEY and SMNVEV (reference sequence). This CDR3 comprises 15 residues. The CDR3 DNA reads as TGTGCCAGCAGTACCAGCGGAACTTCCTACAATGAGCAGTTCTTC. Its translation: CASSTSGTSYNEQFF.

CDR3 amino acids: CASSSWTGGILEAFF. The DNA for the CDR3 is TGTGCCAGCAGCTCCTGGACAGGGGGGATACTTGAAGCTTTCTTT. This chain links TRBV7-9 with TRBJ1-1; 10 nucleotides line up with TRBD1. The germline V gene encodes CDR1 SEHNR and CDR2 FQNEAQ (reference sequence). This CDR3 is built from 15 residues. Trimming cost V 4 bases and J 7 bases; bases outside gene matches: 9.